This entry concerns a single TCR beta chain. These data come from a study of human T cells and chemical hapten exposure. Each CDR3 protein is one row after TCRdb ran MiXCR on the RACE reads. The sample gives fewer than 350,000 distinct CDR3 sequences, roughly 8% of which show up once; more than 0.95% is in the top ten. Regarding time point: pre-sensitization, week 0. Described treatment: therapeutic diphenylcyclopropenone sensitization with weekly scalp DPC. Blood was collected ahead of every patch test applied. People who gave samples had alopecia, were 18 to 70 years old, and were suitable for DPC. The germline V gene encodes CDR1 SGHAT and CDR2 FQNNGV. With V trimmed by 0 bases and J by 5 bases, 11 bases remained unmatched. This CDR3 region has 17 residues.

This chain uses TRBV11-2 with TRBJ2-5; TRBD1 agrees at 8 bases. The sample in question was whole blood, obtained in connection with sensitization to the hapten diphenylcyclopropenone (DPC). The clonotype originates from a man aged 18 to 29 with alopecia areata. Some clones in this sample may be carry-over from other donors' samples. The DNA for the CDR3 is TGTGCCAGCAGCTTAGATTGGGGGCAGGGGGCTGTGGAGACCCAGTACTTC. Encoded protein: CASSLDWGQGAVETQYF.